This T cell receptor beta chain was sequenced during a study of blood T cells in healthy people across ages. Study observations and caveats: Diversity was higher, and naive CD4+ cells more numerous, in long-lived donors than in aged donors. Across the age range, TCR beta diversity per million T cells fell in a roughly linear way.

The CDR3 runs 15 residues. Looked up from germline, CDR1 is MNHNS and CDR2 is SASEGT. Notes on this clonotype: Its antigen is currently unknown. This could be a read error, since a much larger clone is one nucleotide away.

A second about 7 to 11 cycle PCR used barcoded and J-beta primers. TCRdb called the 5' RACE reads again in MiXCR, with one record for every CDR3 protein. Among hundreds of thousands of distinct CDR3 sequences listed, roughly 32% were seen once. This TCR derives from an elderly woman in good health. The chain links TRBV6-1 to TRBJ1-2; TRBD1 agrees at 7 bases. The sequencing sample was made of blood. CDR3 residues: CAGSEATRQGGGYTF. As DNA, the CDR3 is TGTGCCGGCAGTGAAGCGACGCGACAGGGCGGTGGCTACACCTTC.